One and the same sample provided the 10 T cell receptor beta chains below, sequenced in a study of OX40 agonist ivuxolimab in advanced cancers. Produced via immunoSEQ multiplex PCR; TCRdb's table is partial and in-frame only. The table shows fewer than 65,000 clones, with 80% to 90% occurring only once. The specimen comprised CD4+ or CD8+ T cells sorted from blood, sampled in a trial of the OX40 agonist ivuxolimab. The receptors originated from an adult with an advanced solid tumor such as melanoma, head and neck, liver or kidney cancer.

This clone came up a few times. Here the CDR3 DNA reads TGTGCCAGCAGAGAACAGGGGGAGGAGACCCAGTACTTC. Encoded protein: CASREQGEETQYF. The chain joins TRBV6-1 to TRBJ2-5; TRBD1 agrees at 8 bases. The V gene's germline CDR1 is MNHNS and CDR2 SASEGT. This CDR3 contains 13 residues. The J segment lost 5 bases and the V segment lost 6 bases, leaving 5 bases of the junction unmatched.

The chain joins TRBV6-6 to TRBJ2-3, with 8 bases that match TRBD2. J was trimmed by 5 bases and V by 2 bases; bases with no gene match: 6. There are 15 residues in the CDR3. The germline V gene has CDR1 MNHNY and CDR2 SVGAGI (reference sequence). The chain's CDR3 is CASSYRAGAEDTQYF. The CDR3 coding sequence is TGTGCCAGCAGTTACAGAGCGGGGGCAGAAGATACGCAGTATTTT.

The rearrangement joins TRBV6-5 to TRBJ2-5; no definite D call. V lost 7 bases and J lost 4, with 13 bases in between. Germline-derived CDR1 and CDR2 are MNHEY and SVGAGI. The CDR3 runs 13 residues. In nucleotides, the CDR3 is TGTGCCAGCAAATGGATGACGGGAGAGACCCAGTACTTC. Translating it yields CASKWMTGETQYF.

The CDR3 DNA sequence: TGTGCCAGCAGCTACGGACAGTTGAACACTGAAGCTTTCTTT. Protein product: CASSYGQLNTEAFF. The V and J genes are TRBV5-8 and TRBJ1-1; the D gene is possibly TRBD1 (6 bases). CDR3 length equals 14 residues. V lost 3 bases and J lost 0, with 9 bases in between. CDR1 and CDR2 (germline): SGHTS, YDEGEE.

The V gene is TRBV12-5, the J gene TRBJ2-1, with 7 nucleotides matching TRBD2. The CDR3 runs 17 residues. Germline V gene data show CDR1 as LGHNT and CDR2 as FRNRAP. V shed 6 bases and J 0 bases; nucleotides not matched to a gene: 11. The CDR3 here is CASGRPRLADSYNEQFF. The CDR3 DNA is TGTGCTAGTGGCCGCCCAAGGCTAGCGGACTCCTACAATGAGCAGTTCTTC.

The chain recombines TRBV6-1 with TRBJ2-1; 8 nucleotides match TRBD1. Unmatched junction bases numbered 2, after V lost 3 bases and J lost 1 base. This CDR3 contains 15 residues. Germline CDR1 MNHNS, CDR2 SASEGT. For the CDR3, the DNA is TGTGCCAGCAGTGAGCAGGGGGCATCCTACAATGAGCAGTTCTTC. It yields the protein CASSEQGASYNEQFF.

The chain joins TRBV6-6 to TRBJ2-5; tentatively, D is TRBD2 (6 bases). Germline loops: CDR1 MNHNY, CDR2 SVGAGI (reference sequence). This CDR3 contains 16 residues. V was cut by 6 bases and J by 5 bases, with 22 bases left in between. CDR3 loop: CASSPGTRILRETQYF. DNA for the CDR3: TGTGCCAGCAGCCCCGGGACTCGAATCCTCCGGGAGACCCAGTACTTC.

A note on this clone: Other DNA variants within this sample encode the same CDR3. The chain is built from TRBV6-1 and TRBJ2-7; a possible D gene is TRBD1 (6 bases). Trimming took 7 bases from V and 3 from J, leaving 7 bases between them. CDR1 MNHNS and CDR2 SASEGT come from the germline V gene. The CDR3 spans 11 residues. The CDR3 is CASKQGYEQYF. In DNA, the CDR3 is TGTGCCAGCAAACAGGGCTACGAGCAGTACTTC.

The CDR3 loop reads CASRPGQGNGNTIYF. CDR3 bases: TGTGCCAGCAGGCCCGGACAGGGGAACGGAAACACCATATATTTT. The rearrangement links TRBV6-5 to TRBJ1-3; 9 bases match TRBD1. V lost 6 bases to trimming and J lost 4 bases; unmatched junction nucleotides: 7. This CDR3 is 15 amino acids long. The germline V gene has CDR1 MNHEY and CDR2 SVGAGI.

The genes are TRBV10-1 and TRBJ2-7, with D maybe TRBD2 (6 bases). V lost 8 bases, J lost 1 base, and 15 bases lay in between. The CDR3 totals 14 residues. Germline CDR1 WNHNN, CDR2 SYGVQD (reference sequence). CDR3 amino acids: CASPRGWSSYEQYF. CDR3 coding DNA: TGCGCCAGCCCCCGGGGGTGGAGTTCCTACGAGCAGTACTTC.